Below are 19 T cell receptor beta chains sequenced from a single sample in a study of CXCR3-negative and CXCR3-positive naive CD8 T cells. Carrying UMI labels, the TRB cDNA libraries were prepared through 5' RACE. TCRdb re-analyzed the 5' RACE reads; it lists each CDR3 protein once, without DNA. This table holds tens of thousands of distinct CDR3 sequences. Sequenced: naive CXCR3- CD8+ T cells from blood. The subset here: CD45RO-CCR7+CD27+CD95- naive CD8+ T cells lacking CXCR3 (TNR3-). These receptors were collected from a human donor in good health. Some clones in this sample may be carry-over from other donors' samples.

The chain uses TRBV14 and TRBJ2-2; the D call from TCRdb, TRBD1, cannot be confirmed without DNA. The germline gives CDR1 SGHDN, CDR2 FVKESK. CDR3 size: 16 residues. This CDR3 is CASSFNPGRRSGELFF.

CDR3 loop: CASSLYPRGGAYEQYF. The chain carries TRBV27 and TRBJ2-7; the D gene TCRdb calls, TRBD1, cannot be checked with no DNA. The CDR3 length is 16 residues. Germline-derived CDR1 and CDR2 are MNHEY and SMNVEV (reference sequence).

V usage is TRBV6-6 and J usage is TRBJ2-7. CDR1 MNHNY and CDR2 SVGAGI come from the germline V gene (reference sequence). The CDR3 extends over 13 amino acids. The CDR3 loop is CASSSDRSYEQYF.

The chain uses TRBV7-3 and TRBJ2-3. CDR1 and CDR2 from the germline V gene are SGHTA and FQGTGA. The CDR3 runs 13 residues. CDR3 residues: CASSTLATDTQYF.

V and J are TRBV4-1 and TRBJ1-4. The CDR3 consists of 15 residues. From germline, CDR1 is MGHRA and CDR2 YSYEKL. CDR3 loop: CASSPPGGRNEKLFF.

The chain uses TRBV25-1 and TRBJ1-1. Per germline, CDR1 MGHDK and CDR2 SYGVNS. CDR3 length equals 14 residues. The CDR3 sequence is CASSEYEGDTEAFF. The whole variable domain, filled in from reference TRBV25-1 and TRBJ1-1, reads EADIYQTPRYLVIGTGKKITLECSQTMGHDKMYWYQQDPGMELHLIHYSYGVNSTEKGDLSSESTVSRIRTEHFPLTLESARPSHTSQYLCASSEYEGDTEAFFGQGTRLTVV.

The chain's CDR3 is CASSDNRAGGSTDTQYF. The genes are TRBV5-4 and TRBJ2-3; as DNA is missing, the TRBD2 call by TCRdb cannot be tested. This CDR3 comprises 17 residues. Looked up from germline, CDR1 is SGHNT and CDR2 is YYREEE (reference sequence).

V usage is TRBV2 and J usage is TRBJ2-3; TCRdb returns TRBD2, unconfirmable since there is no DNA. The CDR3 covers 12 residues. Germline CDR1 is SNHLY and CDR2 is FYNNEI. This CDR3 is CATLAGGDTQYF.

The chain carries TRBV5-6 and TRBJ2-7; the D call from TCRdb, TRBD1, cannot be confirmed without DNA. The V gene's germline CDR1 is SGHDT and CDR2 YYEEEE. The CDR3 spans 14 residues. CDR3 sequence reads: CASSFLGGNYEQYF.

The J gene is TRBJ2-1, the V gene TRBV5-6; without DNA, the TCRdb call of TRBD1 cannot be checked. The CDR3 consists of 17 residues. Germline assignment: CDR1 SGHDT and CDR2 YYEEEE. CDR3 region: CASSRLQAGGFFGEQFF.

The rearrangement uses TRBV12-3 or TRBV12-4 and TRBJ2-7; the D gene TCRdb calls, TRBD1, cannot be checked with no DNA. The CDR3 totals 15 residues. CDR3: CASRPGPVGSYEQYF.

V gene TRBV27 combines with J gene TRBJ2-5; TCRdb's D call of TRBD1 is untestable without DNA. Germline V gene data show CDR1 as MNHEY and CDR2 as SMNVEV (reference sequence). This CDR3 region has 13 residues. Here the CDR3 reads CASSYWGAETQYF.

This chain links TRBV6-2 or TRBV6-3 with TRBJ2-1. Per germline, CDR1 MNHEY and CDR2 SVGEGT. This CDR3 comprises 16 residues. The CDR3 region is CASSYPDGTPHNEQFF.

The rearrangement uses TRBV10-3 and TRBJ2-7. The germline gives CDR1 ENHRY, CDR2 SYGVKD. The CDR3 is made up of 14 amino acids. The CDR3 region is CAISEGGNSYEQYF.

The chain links TRBV20-1 to TRBJ2-2; TCRdb calls TRBD2, which cannot be checked without DNA. Germline V gene sequence: CDR1 DFQATT, CDR2 SNEGSKA (reference sequence). The CDR3 extends over 16 amino acids. The CDR3 here is CSAKSSGGGNTGELFF.

The rearrangement joins TRBV20-1 to TRBJ2-7; the D gene TCRdb calls, TRBD1, cannot be checked with no DNA. The CDR3 is 15 amino acids. Looked up from germline, CDR1 is DFQATT and CDR2 is SNEGSKA (reference sequence). The CDR3 reads CSARTPDRGGDEQYF.

CDR3 amino acids: CASSLVAAPSYEQYF. V and J are TRBV5-6 and TRBJ2-7; TCRdb's D gene call, TRBD1, goes unchecked for lack of DNA. The CDR3 length is 15 residues. Per the germline V gene, CDR1 is SGHDT and CDR2 is YYEEEE.

The chain couples TRBV2 to TRBJ2-1; the TRBD1 assignment by TCRdb is unverifiable without DNA. The germline V gene encodes CDR1 SNHLY and CDR2 FYNNEI. There are 12 residues in the CDR3. Here the CDR3 reads CASGTLANEQFF.

The chain employs TRBV28 and TRBJ2-7; the TCRdb call, TRBD1, lacks DNA for checking. Germline V gene sequence: CDR1 MDHEN, CDR2 SYDVKM. This CDR3 region has 12 residues. This chain's CDR3 is CASSFPRYEQYF. The full variable domain, with the rest looked up from reference TRBV28 and TRBJ2-7, is DVKVTQSSRYLVKRTGEKVFLECVQDMDHENMFWYRQDPGLGLRLIYFSYDVKMKEKGDIPEGYSVSREKKERFSLILESASTNQTSMYLCASSFPRYEQYFGPGTRLTVT.